Sequencing of this T cell receptor beta chain was carried out in a study of blood T cell repertoires in COVID-19. In the study overall: Acute-phase and convalescent COVID-19 samples originated in the United States, Italy and Spain. PBMCs, B-cell-depleted T cells, or T cells were the source of the cDNA or gDNA that made up the material.

Trimming removed 4 bases at V and 2 bases at J, with 6 bases between. This CDR3 comprises 13 residues. Germline V gives CDR1 MRHNA, CDR2 SNTAGT. In the authors' workflow: The authors estimated nucleated cell counts from reference gene primer amplification. The method was immunoSEQ multiplex PCR; TCRdb's version includes in-frame clones alone and lacks a portion of them. V, J and clone size derive from that table, while D and trimming were established from the DNA sequence. The table shows 150,000 or so clones, with less than 80% occurring only once. This clone was seen just once. Sequenced: peripheral blood. The V call is TRBV6-4, the J call TRBJ1-5; D unresolved. The clonotype comes from a woman aged 80 or older with active or convalescent COVID-19. The chain's CDR3 is CASSVTGNQPQHF. In DNA form, the CDR3 reads TGTGCCAGCAGTGTAACAGGCAATCAGCCCCAGCATTTT.